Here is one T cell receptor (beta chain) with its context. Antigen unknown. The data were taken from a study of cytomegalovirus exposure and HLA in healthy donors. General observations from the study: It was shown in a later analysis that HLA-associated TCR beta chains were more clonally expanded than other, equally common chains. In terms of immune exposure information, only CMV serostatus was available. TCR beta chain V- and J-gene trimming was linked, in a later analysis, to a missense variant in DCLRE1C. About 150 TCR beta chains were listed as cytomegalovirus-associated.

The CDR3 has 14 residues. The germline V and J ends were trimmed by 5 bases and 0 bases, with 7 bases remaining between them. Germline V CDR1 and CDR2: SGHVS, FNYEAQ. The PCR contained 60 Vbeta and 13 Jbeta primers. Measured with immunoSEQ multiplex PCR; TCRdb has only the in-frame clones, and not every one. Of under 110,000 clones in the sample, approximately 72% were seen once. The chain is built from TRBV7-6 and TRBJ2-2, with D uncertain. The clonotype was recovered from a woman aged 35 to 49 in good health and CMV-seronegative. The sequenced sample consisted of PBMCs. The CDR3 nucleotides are TGTGCCAGCAGCCCGCAGGCGAACACCGGGGAGCTGTTTTTT. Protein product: CASSPQANTGELFF.